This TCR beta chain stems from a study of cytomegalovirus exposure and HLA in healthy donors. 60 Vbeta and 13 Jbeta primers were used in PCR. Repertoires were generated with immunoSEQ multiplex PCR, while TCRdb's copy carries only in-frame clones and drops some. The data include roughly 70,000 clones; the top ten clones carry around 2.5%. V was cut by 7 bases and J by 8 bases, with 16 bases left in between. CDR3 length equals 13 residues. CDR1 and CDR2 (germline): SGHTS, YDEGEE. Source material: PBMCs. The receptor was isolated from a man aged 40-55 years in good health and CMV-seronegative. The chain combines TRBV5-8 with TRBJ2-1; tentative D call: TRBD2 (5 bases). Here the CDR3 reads CASAPDGRDEQFF. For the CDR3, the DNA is TGTGCCAGCGCCCCCGATGGGAGAGATGAGCAGTTCTTC.